This TCR beta chain was sequenced for a study of T cell responses to AZD1222 COVID-19 vaccine (TCRdb year 2021). With regard to the full study: Because spike-specific TCR depth and breadth did not differ between the two schedules, AZD1222 recipients who got a second dose at roughly 4 weeks were pooled with those who got a second dose at roughly 12 weeks. A total of 233 trial participants underwent TCR sequencing, of whom about 200 had received two doses of AZD1222 and some 26 had received two doses of the MenACWY control vaccine. Trial participants were enrolled by age into subgroups of 18-55, 56-69 and 70-plus years, and 148, 28 and 57 TCR-sequenced participants, respectively, were included in these subgroups. The research as a whole found: Only a handful of AZD1222 recipients were SARS-CoV-2 seropositive at baseline, limiting conclusions about previously exposed vaccinees. The vaccine-associated CD4 TCRs covered the entire spike protein, and the dominant responses fell in regions 160-218 and 743-854. Reportedly, close to half of the unique spike-specific TCRs recognized epitopes lying outside the regions that are mutated in the B.1.351 and B.1.1.7 variants. Because no samples from the day 14 peak response were available, repertoires could be characterized only after the peak T cell response. After two AZD1222 doses, both the breadth and the depth of spike-specific TCRs were significantly higher than at day 0 and than in MenACWY recipients. Participants were mostly white British, with more females than males. The authors suggested clonal diversity may have been underestimated. The 56-69-year group was small, and its depth increase did not reach significance, likely because of low power.

This clone was observed a few times. Its antigen remains undetermined. One base away there is no much larger clone; base qualities are not given. The junction shows trimming of 0 bases on V and 2 bases on J, plus 9 bases between the germline ends. The CDR3 holds 14 amino acids from the cysteine to the phenylalanine. The retained sequence is limited to the CDR3, 42 bases, with the frame set at the first base. Looking up the germline V gene (reference sequence) yields CDR1 SGHKS and CDR2 YYEKEE. The CDR3 regions of human TCRbeta chains were analyzed by immunosequencing. In the paper's pipeline: TCRs in the repertoires were compared against a reference library of SARS-CoV-2-specific TCRs that had been generated with the MIRA antigen-specificity platform. Breadth was defined as the fraction of unique TCRs that were SARS-CoV-2-associated, and depth was defined as the fraction of total T cells that were SARS-CoV-2-associated. Using the MIRA data, every spike-specific TCR was mapped to the spike region that the TCR reacted to and assigned to either a CD4 or a CD8 class. Log10-transformed breadth and depth values were compared by one-way ANOVA with Sidak's multiple comparisons tests. In its TCRdb copy, this immuneACCESS table keeps in-frame sequences only and misses some clones. Where compared with another copy, unresolved V genes explain less than half of these, and the others have no known cause. V and J calls and clone size are given by that table; D and trimming were obtained from the DNA. The sample data list under 150,000 clones, and about 93% of these were observed just once. About 5% of the sample is held by the ten biggest clonotypes.

This specimen's time point label, per the study, means: baseline before first vaccination. Vaccinee samples came from UK trials COV001 and COV002, including a single-blind randomized controlled phase 2/3 trial of AZD1222 (ChAdOx1 nCoV-19) in healthy adults. For TCRbeta chain sequencing, PBMC samples from trial participants were taken at day 0 and at day 28 after the second dose. The receptor was isolated from an adult in good health. The rearrangement joined TRBV5-5 to TRBJ2-7; the D region possibly corresponds to TRBD1 (6 bases align). Sequenced here: peripheral blood, sampled on day 0 of AZD1222 vaccination. In nucleotides, the sequence is TGTGCCAGCAGCTTGGAGGACAGTACCTACGAGCAGTACTTC. This sequence encodes CASSLEDSTYEQYF.